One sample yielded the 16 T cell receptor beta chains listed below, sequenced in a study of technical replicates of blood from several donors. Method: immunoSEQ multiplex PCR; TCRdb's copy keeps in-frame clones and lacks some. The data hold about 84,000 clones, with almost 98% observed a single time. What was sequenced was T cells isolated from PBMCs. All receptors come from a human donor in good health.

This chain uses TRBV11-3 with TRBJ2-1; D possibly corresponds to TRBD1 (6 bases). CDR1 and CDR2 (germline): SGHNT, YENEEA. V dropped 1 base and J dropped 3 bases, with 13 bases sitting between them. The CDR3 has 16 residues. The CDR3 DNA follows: TGTGCCAGCAGCTTAGTGGGGGCCGCCCTCTACAATGAGCAGTTCTTC. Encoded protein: CASSLVGAALYNEQFF.

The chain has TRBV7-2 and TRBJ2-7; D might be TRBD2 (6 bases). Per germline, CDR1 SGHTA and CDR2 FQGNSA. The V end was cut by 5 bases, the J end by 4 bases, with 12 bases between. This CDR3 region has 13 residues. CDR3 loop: CASSPRRGYEQYF. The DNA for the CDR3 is TGTGCCAGCAGCCCCCGTCGGGGGTACGAGCAGTACTTC.

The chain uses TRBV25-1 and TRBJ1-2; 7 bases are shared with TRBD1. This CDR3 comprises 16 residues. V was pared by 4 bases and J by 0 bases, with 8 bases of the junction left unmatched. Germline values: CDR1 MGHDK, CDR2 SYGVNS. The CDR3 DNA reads TGTGCCAGCAGTGGCCCCAGGGGGTTAGCTAACTATGGCTACACCTTC. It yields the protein CASSGPRGLANYGYTF.

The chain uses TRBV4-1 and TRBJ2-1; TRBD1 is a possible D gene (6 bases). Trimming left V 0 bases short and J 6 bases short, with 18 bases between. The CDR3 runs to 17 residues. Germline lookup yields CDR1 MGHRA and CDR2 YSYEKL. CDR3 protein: CASSQEFTGTPTNEQFF. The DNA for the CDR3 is TGCGCCAGCAGCCAAGAGTTCACCGGGACACCAACCAATGAGCAGTTCTTC.

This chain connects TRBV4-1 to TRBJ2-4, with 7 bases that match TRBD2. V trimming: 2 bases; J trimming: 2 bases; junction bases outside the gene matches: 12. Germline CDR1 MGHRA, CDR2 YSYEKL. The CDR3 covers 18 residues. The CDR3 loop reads CASSQSLAPSGTKNIQYF. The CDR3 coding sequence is TGCGCCAGCAGCCAATCACTAGCGCCGAGCGGGACCAAAAACATTCAGTACTTC.

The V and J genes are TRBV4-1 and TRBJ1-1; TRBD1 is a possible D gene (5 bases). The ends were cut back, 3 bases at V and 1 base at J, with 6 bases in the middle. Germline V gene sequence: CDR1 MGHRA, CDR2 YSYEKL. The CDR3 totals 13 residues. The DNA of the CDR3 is TGCGCCAGCAGCCAGGGGCAGAACACTGAAGCTTTCTTT. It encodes CASSQGQNTEAFF.

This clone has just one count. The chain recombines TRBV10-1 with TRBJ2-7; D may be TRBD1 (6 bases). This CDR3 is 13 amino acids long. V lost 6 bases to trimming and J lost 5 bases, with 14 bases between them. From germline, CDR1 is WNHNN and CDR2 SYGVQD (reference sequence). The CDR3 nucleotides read TGCGCCAGCAGCCCCAGGGGATCCGACGAGCAGTACTTC. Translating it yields CASSPRGSDEQYF.

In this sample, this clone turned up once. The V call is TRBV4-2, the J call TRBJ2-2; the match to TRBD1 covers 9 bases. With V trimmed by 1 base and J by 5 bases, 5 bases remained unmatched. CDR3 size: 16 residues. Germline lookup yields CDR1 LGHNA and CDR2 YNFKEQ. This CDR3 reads CASSQAAGQGTGELFF. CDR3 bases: TGTGCCAGCAGCCAAGCGGCGGGACAGGGAACCGGGGAGCTGTTTTTT.

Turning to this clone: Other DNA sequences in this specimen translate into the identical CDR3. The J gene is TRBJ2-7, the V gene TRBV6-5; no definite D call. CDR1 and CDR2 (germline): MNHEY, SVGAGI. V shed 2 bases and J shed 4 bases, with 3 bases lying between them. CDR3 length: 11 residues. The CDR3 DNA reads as TGTGCCAGCAGTTACCTGTACGAGCAGTACTTC. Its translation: CASSYLYEQYF.

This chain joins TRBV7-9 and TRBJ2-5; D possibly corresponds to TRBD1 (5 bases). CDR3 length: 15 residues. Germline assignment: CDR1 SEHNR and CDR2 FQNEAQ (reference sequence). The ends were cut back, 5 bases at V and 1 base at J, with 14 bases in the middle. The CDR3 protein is CASSERQSLQETQYF. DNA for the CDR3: TGTGCCAGCAGCGAACGACAGTCCCTCCAAGAGACCCAGTACTTC.

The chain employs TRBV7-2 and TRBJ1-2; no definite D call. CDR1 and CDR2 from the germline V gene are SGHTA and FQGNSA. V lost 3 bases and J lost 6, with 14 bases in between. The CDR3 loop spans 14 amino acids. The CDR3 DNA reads TGTGCCAGCAGCTTTTATCGAACGTCGGATGGCTACACCTTC. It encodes CASSFYRTSDGYTF.

The CDR3 here is CSVAGQGARETQYF. The CDR3 nucleotides read TGCAGCGTTGCGGGACAGGGGGCGAGGGAGACCCAGTACTTC. The chain carries TRBV29-1 and TRBJ2-5; 12 bases are shared with TRBD1. CDR3 size: 14 residues. In germline, CDR1 is SQVTM, CDR2 ANQGSEA. V shed 4 bases, J shed 5 bases, and the junction held 5 bases outside the gene matches.

The CDR3 DNA is TGTGCCAGCAGCCAAGATCAATACAGGGATGAGCAGTTCTTC. Amino acid sequence: CASSQDQYRDEQFF. This chain connects TRBV4-2 to TRBJ2-1; D might be TRBD1 (6 bases). Trimming stripped 0 bases from V and 8 bases from J, with 11 bases between. Germline V CDR1 and CDR2: LGHNA, YNFKEQ. This CDR3 spans 14 amino acids.

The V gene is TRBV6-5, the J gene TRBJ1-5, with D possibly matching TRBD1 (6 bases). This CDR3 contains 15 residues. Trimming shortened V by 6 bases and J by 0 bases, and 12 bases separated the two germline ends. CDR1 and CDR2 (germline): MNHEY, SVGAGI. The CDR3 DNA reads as TGTGCCAGCAGGCCAGGGGCAAATAGCAATCAGCCCCAGCATTTT. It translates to CASRPGANSNQPQHF.

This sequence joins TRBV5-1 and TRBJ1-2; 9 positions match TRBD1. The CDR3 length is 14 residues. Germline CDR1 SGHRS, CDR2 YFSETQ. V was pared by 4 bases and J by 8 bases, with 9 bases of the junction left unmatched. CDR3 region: CASSVDRGSFGYTF. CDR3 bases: TGCGCCAGCAGCGTGGACAGGGGCTCGTTCGGCTACACCTTC.

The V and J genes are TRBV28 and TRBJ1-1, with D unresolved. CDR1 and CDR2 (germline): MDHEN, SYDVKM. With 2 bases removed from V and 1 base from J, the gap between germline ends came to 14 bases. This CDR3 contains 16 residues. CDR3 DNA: TGTGCCAGCAGTTTAATCGACTATCGTGGGAACACTGAAGCTTTCTTT. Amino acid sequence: CASSLIDYRGNTEAFF.